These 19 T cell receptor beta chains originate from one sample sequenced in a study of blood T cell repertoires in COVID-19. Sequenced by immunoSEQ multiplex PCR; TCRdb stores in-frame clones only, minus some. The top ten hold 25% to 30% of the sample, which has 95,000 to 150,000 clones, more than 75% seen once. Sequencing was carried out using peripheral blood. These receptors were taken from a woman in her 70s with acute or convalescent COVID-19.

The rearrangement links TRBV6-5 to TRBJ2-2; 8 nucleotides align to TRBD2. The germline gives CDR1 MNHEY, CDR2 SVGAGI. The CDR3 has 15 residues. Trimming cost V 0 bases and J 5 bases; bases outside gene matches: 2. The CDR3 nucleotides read TGTGCCAGCAGTTACTCCGAGCGGGGGACCGGGGAGCTGTTTTTT. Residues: CASSYSERGTGELFF.

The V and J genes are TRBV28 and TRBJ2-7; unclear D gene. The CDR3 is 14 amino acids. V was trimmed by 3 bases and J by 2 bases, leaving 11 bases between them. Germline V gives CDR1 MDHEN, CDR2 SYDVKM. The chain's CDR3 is CASSFSVQTYEQYF. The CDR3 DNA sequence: TGTGCCAGCAGTTTTTCTGTACAAACCTACGAGCAGTACTTC.

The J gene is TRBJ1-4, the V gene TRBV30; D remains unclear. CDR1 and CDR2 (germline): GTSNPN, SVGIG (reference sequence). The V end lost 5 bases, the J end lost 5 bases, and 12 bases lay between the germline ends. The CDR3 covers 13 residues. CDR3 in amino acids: CAWRRLKNEKLFF. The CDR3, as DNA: TGTGCCTGGCGCAGACTAAAAAATGAAAAACTGTTTTTT.

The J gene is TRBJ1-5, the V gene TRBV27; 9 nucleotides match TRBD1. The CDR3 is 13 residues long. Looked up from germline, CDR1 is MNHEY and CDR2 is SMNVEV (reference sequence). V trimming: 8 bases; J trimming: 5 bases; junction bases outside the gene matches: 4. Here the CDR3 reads CASRQGEYQPQHF. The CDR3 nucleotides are TGTGCCAGCCGACAGGGGGAGTATCAGCCCCAGCATTTT.

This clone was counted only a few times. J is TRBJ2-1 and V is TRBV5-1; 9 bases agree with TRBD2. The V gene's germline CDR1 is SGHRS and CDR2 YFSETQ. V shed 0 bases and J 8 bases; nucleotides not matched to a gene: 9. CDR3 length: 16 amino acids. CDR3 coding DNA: TGCGCCAGCAGCTTGGATGGTAGCGGGGGCTTGGATGAGCAGTTCTTC. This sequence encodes CASSLDGSGGLDEQFF.

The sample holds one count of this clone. In DNA, the CDR3 is TGCGCCAGCAGCTTGGCTACAGGGGATGGTATTGGCTACACCTTC. Its translation is CASSLATGDGIGYTF. V gene TRBV5-1 combines with J gene TRBJ1-2, with TRBD1 matching 7 bases. This CDR3 is 15 amino acids long. CDR1 SGHRS and CDR2 YFSETQ come from the germline V gene. J was trimmed by 7 bases and V by 0 bases; bases with no gene match: 9.

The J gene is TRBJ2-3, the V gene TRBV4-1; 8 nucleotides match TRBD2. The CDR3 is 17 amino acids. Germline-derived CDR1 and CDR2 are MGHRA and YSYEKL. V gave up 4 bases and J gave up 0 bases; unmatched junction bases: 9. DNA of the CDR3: TGCGCCAGCAGCCTGACGGGCGGGGGGCGGAGCACAGATACGCAGTATTTT. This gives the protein CASSLTGGGRSTDTQYF.

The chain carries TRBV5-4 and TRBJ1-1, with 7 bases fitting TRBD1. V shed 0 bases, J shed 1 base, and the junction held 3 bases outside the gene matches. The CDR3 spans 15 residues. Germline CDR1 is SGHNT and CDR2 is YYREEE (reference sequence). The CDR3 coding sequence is TGTGCCAGCAGCTTGGCCCGGACAGGGAACACTGAAGCTTTCTTT. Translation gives CASSLARTGNTEAFF.

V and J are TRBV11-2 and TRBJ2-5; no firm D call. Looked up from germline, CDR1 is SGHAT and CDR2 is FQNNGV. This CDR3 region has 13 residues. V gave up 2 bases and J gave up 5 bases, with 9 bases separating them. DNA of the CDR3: TGTGCCAGCAGCTTATCTCCGAGTGAGACCCAGTACTTC. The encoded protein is CASSLSPSETQYF.

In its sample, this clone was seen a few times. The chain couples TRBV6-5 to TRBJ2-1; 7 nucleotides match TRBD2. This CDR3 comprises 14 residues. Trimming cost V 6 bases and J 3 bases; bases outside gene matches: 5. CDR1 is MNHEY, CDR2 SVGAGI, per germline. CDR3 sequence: CASSLRDYYNEQFF. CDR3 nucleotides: TGTGCCAGCAGCCTCCGGGACTACTACAATGAGCAGTTCTTC.

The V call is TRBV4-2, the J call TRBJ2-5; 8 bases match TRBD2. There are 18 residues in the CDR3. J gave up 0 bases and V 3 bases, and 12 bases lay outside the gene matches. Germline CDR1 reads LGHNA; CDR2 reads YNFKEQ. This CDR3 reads CASSQVSGGPPYQETQYF. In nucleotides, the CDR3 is TGTGCCAGCAGCCAGGTATCGGGGGGGCCGCCGTACCAAGAGACCCAGTACTTC.

CDR3 coding DNA: TGTGCCAGCAGGCCTAAGGGGTTACAGGGCCATTCACCCCTCCACTTT. Encoded protein: CASRPKGLQGHSPLHF. The chain links TRBV25-1 to TRBJ1-6, with D perhaps TRBD1 (6 bases). Germline values: CDR1 MGHDK, CDR2 SYGVNS. The CDR3 loop spans 16 amino acids. Trimming took off 6 bases at V and 8 bases at J, with 20 bases between the two ends.

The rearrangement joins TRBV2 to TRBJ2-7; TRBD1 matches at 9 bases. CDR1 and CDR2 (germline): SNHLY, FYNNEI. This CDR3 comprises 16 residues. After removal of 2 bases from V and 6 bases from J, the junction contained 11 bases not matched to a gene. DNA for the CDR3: TGTGCCAGCAGTGAAAACTTGCCCGGGACAGGGTCCGAGCAGTACTTC. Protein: CASSENLPGTGSEQYF.

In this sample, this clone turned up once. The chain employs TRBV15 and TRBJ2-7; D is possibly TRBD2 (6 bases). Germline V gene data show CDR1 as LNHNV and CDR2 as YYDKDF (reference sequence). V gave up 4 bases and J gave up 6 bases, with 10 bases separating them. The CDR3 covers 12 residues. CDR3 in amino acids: CATSIRRGEQYF. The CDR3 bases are TGTGCCACCAGCATTAGGAGGGGCGAGCAGTACTTC.

CDR3 loop: CASEQRGVLYEQYF. The CDR3 bases are TGTGCCAGCGAACAAAGGGGCGTTTTATACGAGCAGTACTTC. The chain links TRBV6-5 to TRBJ2-7, with a weak D call TRBD1 (5 bases). The CDR3 runs 14 residues. V was shortened by 8 bases and J by 4 bases, with 18 bases between the two germline ends. Germline lookup yields CDR1 MNHEY and CDR2 SVGAGI.

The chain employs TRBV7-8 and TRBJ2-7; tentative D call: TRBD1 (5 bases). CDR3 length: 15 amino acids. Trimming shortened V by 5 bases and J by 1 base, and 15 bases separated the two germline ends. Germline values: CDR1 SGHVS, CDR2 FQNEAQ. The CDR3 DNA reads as TGTGCCAGCAGCAATAGCCTGACAGCGTCCTACGAGCAGTACTTC. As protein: CASSNSLTASYEQYF.

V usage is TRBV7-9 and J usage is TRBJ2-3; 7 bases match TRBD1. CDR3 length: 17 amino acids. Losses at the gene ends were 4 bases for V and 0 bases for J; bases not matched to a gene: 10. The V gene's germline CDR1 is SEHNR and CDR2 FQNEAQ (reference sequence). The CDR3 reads CASSSPDQTGSTDTQYF. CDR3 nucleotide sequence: TGTGCCAGCAGCTCCCCAGACCAGACAGGGAGCACAGATACGCAGTATTTT.

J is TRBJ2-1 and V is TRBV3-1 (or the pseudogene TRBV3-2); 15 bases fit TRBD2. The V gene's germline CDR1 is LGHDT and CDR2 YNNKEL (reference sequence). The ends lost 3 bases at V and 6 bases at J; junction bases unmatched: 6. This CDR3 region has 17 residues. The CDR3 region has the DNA TGTGCCAGCAGCCAGGAAGGACTAGCGGGGGGGCCCAATGAGCAGTTCTTC. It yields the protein CASSQEGLAGGPNEQFF.

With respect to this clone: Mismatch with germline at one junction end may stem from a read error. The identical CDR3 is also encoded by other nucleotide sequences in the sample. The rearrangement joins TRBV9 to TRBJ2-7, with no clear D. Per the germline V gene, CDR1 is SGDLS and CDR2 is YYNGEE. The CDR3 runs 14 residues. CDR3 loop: CASSVQTNPYEQYF. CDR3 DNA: TGTGCCAGCAGCGTCCAGACAAATCCCTACGAGCAATACTTC.